The 21 T cell receptor beta chains presented below share a single source sample, sequenced in a study of tissue T cells after allogeneic stem cell transplantation. Only in-frame clones appear in the TCRdb table, and some are missing; sequencing was by immunoSEQ multiplex PCR. The repertoire holds about 6,800 clones, roughly 32% seen once, with 6.3% in the top ten. Time point specified: mouse harvest day 14 after allogeneic transplant. Each mouse received 10^7 T-cell-depleted marrow cells plus 10^6 splenic CD5+ T cells by tail vein. Sequenced: skin. These receptor sequences come from a female BALB/c mouse given C57BL/6 T cells with graft-versus-host disease after an allogeneic hematopoietic cell transplant.

Turning to this clone: Mouse names are used for the genes. CDR3 region: CASSRGQYAEQFF. CDR3 DNA (partial): TGTGCCAGCAGTCGGGGACAGTATGCTGAGCAGTTC. V and J are TRBV14 and TRBJ2-1; 7 bases match TRBD1. The read stops 1 residue short of the end of the CDR3; the missing end is completed from the germline J gene. Losses at the gene ends were 4 bases for V and 4 bases for J; bases not matched to a gene: 2. Germline V gene sequence: CDR1 SGHDT, CDR2 FRDEAV. This CDR3 has 13 amino acids. The full variable domain, its missing parts supplied by reference TRBV14 and TRBJ2-1, is EAGVTQSPRYAVLQEGQAVSFWCDPISGHDTLYWYQQPRDQGPQLLVYFRDEAVIDNSQLPSDRFSAVRPKGTNSTLKIQSAKQGDTATYLCASSRGQYAEQFFGPGTRLTVL.

Within the sample, this clone is medium-sized. The genes are named according to mouse. CDR3 DNA (partial): TGTGGTGCTAGGGCTGGAGGTCAAAACACCTTGTAC. Translated: CGARAGGQNTLY. The full-length CDR3 reads as CGARAGGQNTLYF. V usage is TRBV20 and J usage is TRBJ2-4, with D unclear. The read ends 1 residue early relative to the CDR3; the germline J gene fills the gap. CDR1 and CDR2 (germline): GFQATS, STVNSAI. This CDR3 has 13 amino acids. Trimming removed 1 base at V and 1 base at J, with 6 bases between. Full variable domain (remainder filled in from reference TRBV20 and TRBJ2-4): GALVYQYPRRTICKSGTSMRMECQAVGFQATSVAWYRQSPQKTFELIALSTVNSAIKYEQNFTQEKFPISHPNLSFSSMTVLNAYLEDRGLYLCGARAGGQNTLYFGAGTRLSVL.

This clone was counted a few times. Gene names and germline refer to mouse. CDR3 bases read: TGTGCCAGCAGTCTGTGGGGAGAAGTCTTC. Amino acid sequence: CASSLWGEVF. The entire CDR3 protein is CASSLWGEVFF. The chain carries TRBV26 and TRBJ1-1, with unresolved D. The CDR3 is cut off 1 residue early in the read; its end comes from the germline J gene. The CDR3 is 11 amino acids. V was shortened by 1 base and J by 7 bases, with 4 bases between the two germline ends. Germline-derived CDR1 and CDR2 are KGHPV and FQNQEV (reference sequence).

This clone ranks as medium-sized. The listed genes are named as in mouse. Read sequence stops 1 residue before the CDR3 end, and the germline J gene provides the missing end. The chain combines TRBV26 with TRBJ2-7; 8 bases are a match to TRBD1. The CDR3 extends over 12 amino acids. Unmatched junction bases numbered 1, after V lost 2 bases and J lost 7 bases. The V gene's germline CDR1 is KGHPV and CDR2 FQNQEV (reference sequence). The CDR3 sequence: CASSLGTGEQYF. The sequenced part of the CDR3 DNA is TGTGCCAGCAGTCTGGGGACAGGAGAACAGTAC. Combining the CDR3 with reference TRBV26 and TRBJ2-7 gives the whole variable domain NSKVIQTPRYLVKGQGQKAKMRCIPEKGHPVVFWYQQNKNNEFKFLINFQNQEVLQQIDMTEKRFSAECPSNSPCSLEIQSSEAGDSALYLCASSLGTGEQYFGPGTRLTVL.

Points on this clone: Mouse gene names and germline throughout. CDR3 DNA (partial): TGTGCCAGCAGTCGGACAGGGCTTGAGCAGTTC. Residues: CASSRTGLEQF. The entire CDR3 is CASSRTGLEQFF. The V and J genes are TRBV26 and TRBJ2-1, with 8 bases lining up with TRBD1. The read halts 1 residue ahead of the CDR3 end, with the missing end drawn from the germline J gene. This CDR3 is 12 amino acids long. The junction had 2 bases not matched to a gene; V was cut back by 4 bases and J by 9 bases. Germline V CDR1 and CDR2: KGHPV, FQNQEV (reference sequence).

This clone was recorded a few times. The germline and genes are mouse ones. The CDR3 goes on 1 residue after the read ends, and that part is filled in from the germline J gene. The V call is TRBV26, the J call TRBJ2-3; D might be TRBD1 (6 bases). With 4 bases removed from V and 1 base from J, the gap between germline ends came to 6 bases. CDR1 and CDR2 from the germline V gene are KGHPV and FQNQEV (reference sequence). This CDR3 region has 13 residues. Here the CDR3 reads CASSQGGAETLYF. Partial CDR3 DNA: TGTGCCAGCAGTCAGGGGGGTGCAGAAACGCTGTAT.

In regard to this clone: Gene names follow the mouse nomenclature. The sequence runs out 1 residue before the end of the CDR3; the remainder is reconstructed from the germline J gene. The chain has TRBV3 and TRBJ2-7; tentative D call: TRBD1 (6 bases). V lost 4 bases and J lost 1, with 11 bases in between. Germline lookup yields CDR1 SNHLY and CDR2 FYNGKV (reference sequence). This CDR3 has 14 residues. The chain's CDR3 is CASSSQGRSYEQYF. CDR3 DNA (partial): TGTGCCAGCAGCTCGCAGGGGAGGTCCTATGAACAGTAC.

This clone appeared a single time. Gene names and germline refer to mouse. From the germline J gene comes the end of the CDR3, since the read stops 1 residue before it. The chain couples TRBV13-1 to TRBJ2-1; TRBD1 matches 7 bases. Germline lookup yields CDR1 NSHNY and CDR2 SYGAGN. The CDR3 length is 14 residues. V dropped 2 bases and J dropped 1; count of bases not matched to a gene: 0. The covered CDR3 bases are TGTGCCAGCAGTGAGGGACAGAACTATGCTGAGCAGTTC. It yields the protein CASSEGQNYAEQF. The whole CDR3 region reads CASSEGQNYAEQFF.

This clone is classed as medium-sized. Genes here carry mouse names. With the read ending 1 residue before the CDR3 end, the germline J gene is used to fill in that end. This rearrangement joins TRBV23 to TRBJ2-2. CDR3 length equals 13 residues. Germline V gene data show CDR1 as KGHTA and CDR2 as FQNQQP. The CDR3 spells CSSSQRGTGQLYF. The sequenced CDR3 bases are TGCTCCAGCAGTCAACGGGGAACCGGGCAGCTCTAC.

This clone was seen only a few times. Here the gene names and germline are mouse. The observed sequence ends 1 residue before the CDR3 terminus, with the missing tail filled in from the germline J gene. This chain links TRBV19 with TRBJ2-2; 10 bases line up with TRBD1. The CDR3 runs to 15 residues. V dropped 5 bases and J dropped 2; count of bases not matched to a gene: 3. CDR1 is FNHDT, CDR2 SITEND, per germline (reference sequence). The CDR3 bases that were read are TGTGCCAGCAGGACAGGGGGCGCGAACACCGGGCAGCTCTAC. Amino acids: CASRTGGANTGQLY. The CDR3 as a whole reads CASRTGGANTGQLYF.

With regard to this clone: The gene names here belong to mouse. CDR3 bases read: TGTGCCAGCAGTCTTACAGGGATTAGTGCAGAAACGCTGTAT. This translates into CASSLTGISAETLY. The CDR3 in full is CASSLTGISAETLYF. This sequence joins TRBV26 and TRBJ2-3; tentatively, D is TRBD1 (6 bases). The read halts 1 residue ahead of the CDR3 end, with the missing end drawn from the germline J gene. V was trimmed by 3 bases and J by 0 bases, leaving 10 bases between them. The CDR3 loop spans 15 amino acids. Germline CDR1 reads KGHPV; CDR2 reads FQNQEV (reference sequence).

Turning to this clone: The gene names here belong to mouse. Sequencing ends 1 residue short of the CDR3 end; the germline J gene provides the rest. The chain combines TRBV26 with TRBJ2-7; TRBD2 agrees at 8 bases. Germline V gene sequence: CDR1 KGHPV, CDR2 FQNQEV (reference sequence). The CDR3 covers 15 residues. With 4 bases clipped from V and 0 bases from J, the junction kept 5 bases outside the gene matches. The CDR3 spells CASSPHWGSSYEQYF. The sequenced part of the CDR3 DNA is TGTGCCAGCAGTCCCCACTGGGGGAGCTCCTATGAACAGTAC.

To note about this clone: Any gene name here is a mouse gene name. The read ends 1 residue before the CDR3 terminus; that terminus is restored from the germline J gene. The V call is TRBV26, the J call TRBJ1-5; perhaps TRBD1 as D (6 bases). CDR3 length equals 15 residues. V gave up 0 bases and J gave up 3 bases, with 9 bases separating them. CDR1 is KGHPV, CDR2 FQNQEV, per germline (reference sequence). CDR3 DNA (partial): TGTGCCAGCAGTCTGTCGTCAGGGGCCAACCAGGCTCCGCTT. Residues: CASSLSSGANQAPL. The whole CDR3 sequence reads CASSLSSGANQAPLF.

This clone was recorded a few times. The germline and genes are mouse ones. The CDR3 end is not reached by the read, which stops 1 residue before it; the germline J gene fills it in. This rearrangement joins TRBV23 to TRBJ2-7. The CDR3 runs to 15 residues. Germline lookup yields CDR1 KGHTA and CDR2 FQNQQP. The CDR3: CSSSQSRGVSYEQYF. The DNA read from the CDR3 is TGCTCCAGCAGTCAATCGAGGGGGGTCTCCTATGAACAGTAC.

Only a few counts were recorded for this clone. Gene names are the mouse ones. The read halts 1 residue ahead of the CDR3 end, with the missing end drawn from the germline J gene. V usage is TRBV16 and J usage is TRBJ1-4; unclear D gene. This CDR3 has 15 residues. Between the trimmed V and J ends, which lost 0 bases and 4 bases, there was a span of 9 bases. CDR1 is SGHSA and CDR2 is FRNQAP in the germline V gene. The covered CDR3 bases are TGTGCAAGCAGCTTAGATAAAACAGACAACGAAAGATTATTT. Amino acids: CASSLDKTDNERLF. The CDR3 in its entirety is CASSLDKTDNERLFF.

Note on this clone: Gene names are the mouse ones. Read sequence stops 1 residue before the CDR3 end, and the germline J gene provides the missing end. The V call is TRBV1, the J call TRBJ2-4; D is unresolved. The V end was cut by 0 bases, the J end by 4 bases, with 5 bases between. Germline-derived CDR1 and CDR2 are NSQYPW and LRSPGD (reference sequence). CDR3 length equals 13 residues. CDR3 amino acids: CTCSAEQKNTLYF. The sequenced part of the CDR3 DNA is TGCACCTGCAGTGCAGAACAGAAAAACACCTTGTAC.

Details on this clone: The genes are named according to mouse. The CDR3 end is not reached by the read, which stops 1 residue before it; the germline J gene fills it in. This rearrangement joins TRBV2 to TRBJ2-3; 9 bases match TRBD2. The CDR3 contains 18 residues. Germline values: CDR1 LGHNA, CDR2 YSYQKL. The trim removed 0 bases at V and 3 bases at J, leaving 10 bases unmatched. CDR3 bases read: TGTGCCAGCAGCCAAGAAGGAGGCCTGGGGGGGGGAGCAGAAACGCTGTAT. Its protein product is CASSQEGGLGGGAETLY. In full, the CDR3 reads CASSQEGGLGGGAETLYF.

This clone has only a few counts. The gene names here belong to mouse. With the read ending 1 residue before the CDR3 end, the germline J gene is used to fill in that end. J is TRBJ2-1 and V is TRBV16; 12 bases agree with TRBD2. CDR3 length: 14 amino acids. With V trimmed by 5 bases and J by 7 bases, 3 bases remained unmatched. Germline V CDR1 and CDR2: SGHSA, FRNQAP. This CDR3 reads CASSPDWGGAEQFF. Partial CDR3 DNA: TGTGCAAGCAGCCCCGACTGGGGGGGCGCTGAGCAGTTC.

In the case of this clone: All gene names here are mouse names. The CDR3 end lies 1 residue beyond the end of the read and is filled in from the germline J gene. The J gene is TRBJ2-2, the V gene TRBV26; maybe TRBD1 (6 bases). The germline V gene has CDR1 KGHPV and CDR2 FQNQEV (reference sequence). V was shortened by 5 bases and J by 4 bases, with 11 bases between the two germline ends. The length of the CDR3 is 14 residues. CDR3 sequence: CASSIQGSTGQLYF. The CDR3 bases that were read are TGTGCCAGCAGTATTCAGGGGTCCACCGGGCAGCTCTAC.

This clone was seen a few times. Mouse germline and gene names are used. The CDR3 extends 1 residue past the end of the read, so its final part is completed from the germline J gene. V usage is TRBV31 and J usage is TRBJ1-4, with a possible D match to TRBD1 (6 bases). The CDR3 covers 15 residues. The germline V gene has CDR1 GKSSPN and CDR2 SITVG. V lost 0 bases to trimming and J lost 3 bases, with 11 bases between them. CDR3 sequence reads: CAWSLAGAANERLFF. The CDR3 DNA, read in part, is TGTGCCTGGAGTCTTGCGGGGGCGGCCAACGAAAGATTATTT.

The sample holds one count of this clone. Mouse names are used for the genes. The read ends 1 residue early relative to the CDR3; the germline J gene fills the gap. The chain has TRBV26 and TRBJ2-4; D may be TRBD1 (6 bases). CDR3 size: 14 residues. CDR1 is KGHPV and CDR2 is FQNQEV in the germline V gene (reference sequence). The ends were cut back, 4 bases at V and 2 bases at J, with 10 bases in the middle. The CDR3 bases that were read are TGTGCCAGCAGTCACAGGGTAGATCAAAACACCTTGTAC. It specifies CASSHRVDQNTLY. In full, the CDR3 reads CASSHRVDQNTLYF.